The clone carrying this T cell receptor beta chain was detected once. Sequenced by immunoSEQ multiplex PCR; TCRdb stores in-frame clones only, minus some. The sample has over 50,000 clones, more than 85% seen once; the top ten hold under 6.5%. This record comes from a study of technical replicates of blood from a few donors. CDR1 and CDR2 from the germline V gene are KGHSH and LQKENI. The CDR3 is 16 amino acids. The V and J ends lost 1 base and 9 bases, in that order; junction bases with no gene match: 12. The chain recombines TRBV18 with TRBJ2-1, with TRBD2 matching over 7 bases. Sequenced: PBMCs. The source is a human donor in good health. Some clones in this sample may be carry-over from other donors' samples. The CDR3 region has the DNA TGTGCCAGCTCACCACGGCGACTAGATCCGGGGGGTGAGCAGTTCTTC. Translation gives CASSPRRLDPGGEQFF.